The subject of this entry is one T cell receptor beta chain. Its specificity is unknown. Ahead of thyroid surgery, no patient had received treatment of any kind. These data originate in a study of metastatic and nonmetastatic thyroid tumors. General study results and limits: Benign nodules were reported to have significantly lower TCR beta diversity than malignant thyroid tumors, in blood and tumor.

V trimming: 6 bases; J trimming: 4 bases; junction bases outside the gene matches: 2. The CDR3 covers 13 residues. Germline CDR1 reads LGHNA; CDR2 reads YNFKEQ. Via MiXCR, TCRdb re-called the PCR reads. The repertoire holds tens of thousands of clones, with 20% to 25% as singletons. The sequenced sample consisted of blood. The sequence derives from a female donor with papillary thyroid cancer or a benign thyroid nodule (not recorded which). Some clones in this sample may be carry-over from other donors' samples. The chain uses TRBV4-2 and TRBJ2-7; 11 nucleotides match TRBD2. CDR3 in amino acids: CASSSGREYEQYF. The CDR3 DNA reads TGTGCCAGCAGTAGCGGGAGGGAATACGAGCAGTACTTC.